This record looks at one T cell receptor beta chain sequence and its context. It has no known antigen specificity. No base quality information exists; no much larger clone differs at one position. The sample belongs to a study of memory CD4+ T cells and cytomegalovirus serostatus (dated by TCRdb to about 2019). Regarding the study in general: The cohort included around 35 healthy adults from Belgium, of whom 9 were CMV seropositive and 24 were CMV seronegative. To replicate a published TCR-based CMV serostatus classifier, the study sequenced CD4+ memory TCRbeta repertoires from a Belgian cohort whose cytomegalovirus serostatus was known. On the study overall, not on this receptor specifically: On the Belgian cohort, the classifier built on the original framework reached a median bootstrapped AUC of about 0.95, with a 95% CI of 0.76-1.00. Results were interpreted as suggesting that the CMV-associated TCR signature is largely present in the CD4+ memory repertoire. Of 170 or so previously reported CMV-associated TCRbeta sequences, 55 to 75 appeared in the CD4+ memory repertoires, each in one to five individuals. Only CD4+CD45RO+ memory cells were sequenced, unlike the original study, which covered naive and memory CD4+ and CD8+ populations. For CMV serostatus prediction, a median bootstrapped AUC of approximately 0.95 was reached with the original framework, and a median bootstrapped AUC of roughly 0.89 was reached with a US-trained random forest.

Genomic DNA was extracted from sorted cells with the Quick-DNA Microprep Kit. Amplification of TCRbeta DNA was done with the immunoSEQ hsTCRbeta kit, following the protocol from the manufacturer. TCRbeta libraries were sequenced on an Illumina MiSeq instrument. In the source study's methods: Following removal of out-of-frame sequences, 2 million to 2.5 million distinct TCRbeta sequences were retained, with an average of about 70,000 per individual. Two values were used to score each individual: the count of roughly 150 previously reported CMV-associated TCRbeta sequences and the total count of productive distinct TCRbeta sequences. A beta-binomial model was reimplemented in Python, and scikit-learn random forests with default parameters were trained on US cohort data. Classifier performance on the Belgian cohort was reported as the median AUC with percentile confidence intervals calculated over 10,000 bootstrap iterations. The immuneACCESS repertoire file appears here via TCRdb, limited to in-frame rearrangements. These files lack a portion of the clones; in checked studies, under half of the deficit traces to unresolved V genes, and the cause of the others is not known. For V, J and clone size, that table is used; D and trimming come from the DNA. This sample has tens of thousands of clones in its table, and roughly 78% of those were observed once. The ten largest clones take up approximately 5.7% of the sample.

Single viable CD3+CD4+CD8-CD45RO+ cells were sorted as memory CD4+ T cells on a FACSAria II. CMV serostatus was assessed using a Roche Elecsys assay, by which serum IgG against CMV pp150, pp28, p38 and p52 was detected. After thawing, total CD4+ T cells were enriched by positive selection with CD4 magnetic microbeads. The samples came from a different study that was designed specifically to examine the CD4+ T cell memory repertoire. Peripheral blood mononuclear cells were isolated and cryopreserved following standard operating procedures; serum was stored at -80 °C. Staining used CD3-PerCP (BW264/56), CD4-APC (RPA-T4), CD45RO-PE (UCHT1) and CD8-Pacific Orange (3B5) antibodies, with Sytox blue excluding non-viable cells. The germline V gene provides CDR1 SGHAT and CDR2 FQNNGV. V was cut back by 2 bases and J by 4 bases, leaving a gap of 12 bases between them. Taken from cysteine to phenylalanine, the CDR3 has 14 residues. The retained sequence is limited to the CDR3, 42 bases, with the frame set at the first base.

The receptor was derived from an adult in good health and CMV-seropositive. The sample consisted of memory CD4+ T cells from blood. The chain links TRBV11-2 with TRBJ2-7; possibly the D gene is TRBD2, per 6 matching bases. Here is the DNA: TGTGCCAGCAGCTTATGGGGAGGAGGGTACGAGCAGTACTTC. It codes for CASSLWGGGYEQYF.